The rows below give T cell receptor beta chains drawn from one sample of a study of T cells in Graves' hyperthyroidism and ophthalmopathy. MiXCR was run by TCRdb on the multiplex PCR reads, yielding one entry per CDR3 protein. The table lists around 340,000 distinct CDR3 sequences, roughly 18% of them singletons. Material for sequencing was blood. Source of these receptors: a woman aged 40 to 55 with Graves' ophthalmopathy. CDR3s include the opening cysteine and the closing phenylalanine or tryptophan. The D gene is left open where the match is weak. The size field is filled for only some rows; it gives once, few, many or a size class.

j_call v_call d_call clone_size cdr3_nt cdr3_aa
TRBJ1-2 TRBV6-2/TRBV6-3 NA many TGTGCCAGCAGTTACTCTTTCGGAGGGTATGGCTACACCTTC CASSYSFGGYGYTF
TRBJ2-7 TRBV20-1 NA few TGCAGTGCTAGAGATTTCGGCGGGAAATACTACGAGCAGTACTTC CSARDFGGKYYEQYF
TRBJ1-1 TRBV12-3/TRBV12-4 TRBD1 NA TGTGCCAGCAGTTTATCTAACAGGGGGACCGAAGCTTTCTTT CASSLSNRGTEAFF
TRBJ2-4 TRBV4-1 NA many TGCGCCAGCAGCCAAGATGTCGGGACCCGCGCTTGGAACATTCAGTACTTC CASSQDVGTRAWNIQYF
TRBJ2-7 TRBV6-1 TRBD1 NA TGTGCCAGCGGGGGGACAGGGCGAGTCGAGCAGTACTTC CASGGTGRVEQYF
TRBJ1-5 TRBV12-3/TRBV12-4 NA many TGTGCCAGCAGTTCAGAAACAGGGTTTCAGCCCCAGCATTTT CASSSETGFQPQHF
TRBJ2-7 TRBV7-2 NA many TGTGCCAGCAGCTTAATGGGGGGATCGGTCTCCTACGAGCAGTACTTC CASSLMGGSVSYEQYF
TRBJ1-2 TRBV30 NA many TGTGCCTGGAGTGCCCCTGGTGGTGATTATGGCTACACCTTC CAWSAPGGDYGYTF
TRBJ2-7 TRBV30 TRBD1 many TGTGCCTGGAGTGGTGGACAGGGGTTCCACGAGCAGTACTTC CAWSGGQGFHEQYF
TRBJ2-2 TRBV6-1 NA NA TGTGCCAGCAGTAGCGCCTTGAACACCGGGGAGCTGTTTTTT CASSSALNTGELFF
TRBJ2-7 TRBV27 TRBD2 NA TGTGCCAGCAGTTTTTGGGCGGGAGGGGCATTAGACGAGCAGTACTTC CASSFWAGGALDEQYF
TRBJ2-2 TRBV19 TRBD1 many TGTGCCAGTATTGGACAGGGGTACACCGGGGAGCTGTTTTTT CASIGQGYTGELFF
TRBJ2-1 TRBV20-1 NA few TGCAGTGCTACCCTCCTAGCGCCTCTCTCCTACAATGAGCAGTTCTTC CSATLLAPLSYNEQFF
TRBJ2-2 TRBV29-1 NA NA TGCAGCGTTGAAGATATTGCAGGGGGGGCCGGGGAGCTGTTTTTT CSVEDIAGGAGELFF
TRBJ2-4 TRBV2 TRBD1 many TGTGCCAGCAGTGAAGTTTCAGGGGGCGCGGCCAAAAACATTCAGTACTTC CASSEVSGGAAKNIQYF
TRBJ2-7 TRBV6-1 TRBD2 few TGTGCCAGCAGTGAGACTAGCGGGGCCGCCTACGAGCAGTACTTC CASSETSGAAYEQYF
TRBJ1-1 TRBV2 TRBD1 many TGTGCCAGCGAAACAGGGGGTCGCACTGAAGCTTTCTTT CASETGGRTEAFF
TRBJ1-6 TRBV12-3/TRBV12-4 NA many TGTGCCAGCACCAAGATACGAAATTCACCCCTCCACTTT CASTKIRNSPLHF
TRBJ2-7 TRBV7-7 TRBD1 NA TGTGCTAGCAGCTTTGGGACAGGGGACACCTACGAGCAGTACTTC CASSFGTGDTYEQYF
TRBJ1-1 TRBV20-1 NA many TGCAGTGCCAGACCACAGGGCACTGAAGCTTTCTTT CSARPQGTEAFF
TRBJ2-7 TRBV6-2/TRBV6-3 TRBD2 many TGTGCCAGCAGTTCCCTAGCGGGAGTATCGTACGAGCAGTACTTC CASSSLAGVSYEQYF
TRBJ2-5 TRBV28 NA many TGTGCCAGCAATAAACAGGTGTGGTGGTCCCAGTACTTC CASNKQVWWSQYF
TRBJ1-1 TRBV28 NA many TGTGCCAGCAGTTCACGGGGGCCTGAAGCTTTCTTT CASSSRGPEAFF
TRBJ2-5 TRBV11-2 NA many TGTGCCAGCAGCGTAAATAGGGCCGAAGAGACCCAGTACTTC CASSVNRAEETQYF
TRBJ1-5 TRBV28 TRBD1 many TGTGCCAGCAGTTTTGCAGGGGGCGGGGGGCAGCCCCAGCATTTT CASSFAGGGGQPQHF
TRBJ2-2 TRBV12-3/TRBV12-4 TRBD2 NA TGTGCCAGCAGAAGAAGGACTAGCGGGGTTACGAACACCGGGGAGCTGTTTTTT CASRRRTSGVTNTGELFF
TRBJ2-7 TRBV6-1 NA many TGTGCCAGCAGTGGTCCGATTACCTACGAGCAGTACTTC CASSGPITYEQYF
TRBJ2-4 TRBV5-1 NA many TGCGCCAGCAGCATGGGACTTTCAAACATTCAGTACTTC CASSMGLSNIQYF
TRBJ2-7 TRBV7-2 TRBD2 many TGTGCCAGCAGCACCATGGGAGGGGAGCAGTACTTC CASSTMGGEQYF
TRBJ2-7 TRBV7-9 NA many TGTGCCAGCAGCTCCCCCCTGGGGGTGGACGAGCAGTACTTC CASSSPLGVDEQYF
TRBJ1-5 TRBV24-1 NA many TGTGCCTCTTCGACGGGAAGCTATCAGCCCCAGCATTTT CASSTGSYQPQHF
TRBJ1-5 TRBV7-8 NA NA TGTGCCAGCAGCGCTAGGGCCAGGGACGATCAGCCCCAGCATTTT CASSARARDDQPQHF
TRBJ1-2 TRBV12-3/TRBV12-4 TRBD1 many TGTGCCAGCAGTCCGGGACAGGGGGCTTTATATGGCTACACCTTC CASSPGQGALYGYTF
TRBJ2-5 TRBV19 TRBD1 many TGTGCCAGTAGTCGGGACAGGGGTAAGGGAGGAGAGACCCAGTACTTC CASSRDRGKGGETQYF
TRBJ1-1 TRBV7-2 NA many TGTGCCAGCAGCTGGACCGGGACGACGGGTACTGAAGCTTTCTTT CASSWTGTTGTEAFF
TRBJ2-5 TRBV13 TRBD2 NA TGTGCCAGCAGCTTAGGATCCCTCGCGGGAGGAAAGACCCAGTACTTC CASSLGSLAGGKTQYF
TRBJ2-7 TRBV6-1 NA few TGTGCCAGCACCCAAGGTGGGAGAGGCTACGAGCAGTACTTC CASTQGGRGYEQYF
TRBJ1-1 TRBV18 NA many TGTGCCAGCTCACCATACAGCGGAATGAACACTGAAGCTTTCTTT CASSPYSGMNTEAFF
TRBJ2-5 TRBV12-3/TRBV12-4 TRBD2 many TGTGCCAGCAGTCTCGGTGTCGGGGGTCTAGCGGGGTACCAAGAGACCCAGTACTTC CASSLGVGGLAGYQETQYF
TRBJ2-2 TRBV20-1 NA many TGCAGTGCTAGTCCTAGCGTCACCGGGGAGCTGTTTTTT CSASPSVTGELFF
TRBJ2-2 TRBV11-2 NA many TGTGCCAGCAGCTTACTTAGTAGCGGTTCTGGGACCGGGGAGCTGTTTTTT CASSLLSSGSGTGELFF
TRBJ1-1 TRBV30 NA few TGTGCCTGGAGTTATTCCGCTGAAGCTTTCTTT CAWSYSAEAFF
TRBJ1-1 TRBV28 NA many TGTGCCAGCAGTTTGCCCTCGAATTTAAGGCAAAAGGAAGCTTTCTTT CASSLPSNLRQKEAFF
TRBJ2-2 TRBV2 NA many TGTGCCAGCAGTGATCAGGGGCCCGGGGAGCTGTTTTTT CASSDQGPGELFF
TRBJ1-1 TRBV7-2 NA NA TGTGCCAGCAGCTCTACAGGTGAAGCTTTCTTT CASSSTGEAFF
TRBJ2-5 TRBV7-2 TRBD1 NA TGTGCCAGCAGCTTTGACAGGGGGGTACAAGAGACCCAGTACTTC CASSFDRGVQETQYF
TRBJ2-7 TRBV28 TRBD2 few TGTGCCAGCAGAGGACTAGCGGGAGCCTACGAGCAGTACTTC CASRGLAGAYEQYF
TRBJ1-5 TRBV19 TRBD1 many TGTGCCAGTAATGTAGCAGGGGGCAGGAGCAATCAGCCCCAGCATTTT CASNVAGGRSNQPQHF
TRBJ1-2 TRBV4-3 TRBD1 many TGCGCCAGCAGCCAACCGGGACAGGCTTATGGCTACACCTTC CASSQPGQAYGYTF
TRBJ2-3 TRBV3-1 TRBD2 NA TGTGCCAGCAGCCAAATGGGACTAGCGGGAGTTACGCAGTATTTT CASSQMGLAGVTQYF
TRBJ1-3 TRBV5-1 NA many TGCGCCAGCAGCCCCGGGGGGGCCAACACCATATATTTT CASSPGGANTIYF
TRBJ2-2 TRBV6-5 TRBD1 few TGTGCCAGCAGTACCCTATTAACCGCAGGGGGCACCGGGGAGCTGTTTTTT CASSTLLTAGGTGELFF
TRBJ2-5 TRBV28 TRBD2 many TGTGCCAGCAGTTCCTGGACTAGCGGAGGCCAAGAGACCCAGTACTTC CASSSWTSGGQETQYF
TRBJ1-1 TRBV20-1 NA many TGCAGTGCTAGAGACAAGACGAGGGGGAACACTGAAGCTTTCTTT CSARDKTRGNTEAFF
TRBJ1-2 TRBV20-1 TRBD1 many TGCAGTGCCCACGGGACAGACGGCTACACCTTC CSAHGTDGYTF
TRBJ1-5 TRBV20-1 NA many TGCAGTGCTAGAGATGGGGCGCGCGTGGGGGGGGCCCAGCATTTT CSARDGARVGGAQHF
TRBJ1-1 TRBV7-9 NA few TGTGCCAGCAGCCCTGAGGCTCTGAACACTGAAGCTTTCTTT CASSPEALNTEAFF
TRBJ1-1 TRBV12-3/TRBV12-4 NA NA TGTGCCAGCAGTTTACCCGTCTACAAAAACACTGAAGCTTACTTT CASSLPVYKNTEAYF
TRBJ1-1 TRBV30 NA many TGTGCCAGTGGAGTAGGGAGCACAGGGCAACGGGACACTGAAGCTTTCTTT CASGVGSTGQRDTEAFF
TRBJ2-7 TRBV7-8 NA many TGTGCCAGCAGCTTAGCCCAACAACCCTACGAGCAGTACTTC CASSLAQQPYEQYF